This T cell receptor beta chain stems from a study of blood T cell repertoires in COVID-19. Study overall: The samples span acute and convalescent COVID-19 from the United States, Italy and Spain. The cDNA or gDNA used as material had been derived from T cells, B-cell-depleted T cells, or PBMCs.

Per the study methods: Amplification of reference gene primers was used by the study to estimate nucleated cell counts. Using immunoSEQ multiplex PCR, the repertoire was profiled, and TCRdb retains in-frame clones only, with some absent. From that table come the V and J calls and clone size; the DNA was used to work out D and trimming. Seen here are around 70,000 clones, around 90% observed once, and the top ten hold about 5%. CDR3 length equals 15 residues. Germline-derived CDR1 and CDR2 are MNHEY and SVGAGI. V lost 0 bases, J lost 9 bases, and 15 bases lay in between. Sequenced: peripheral blood. The receptor's source is a woman in her sixties or seventies with active COVID-19. The chain is built from TRBV6-5 and TRBJ2-4, with a possible D match to TRBD2 (7 bases). CDR3 region: CASSYSKGGVGIQYF. CDR3 in DNA: TGTGCCAGCAGTTACTCGAAAGGGGGGGTGGGCATTCAGTACTTC.